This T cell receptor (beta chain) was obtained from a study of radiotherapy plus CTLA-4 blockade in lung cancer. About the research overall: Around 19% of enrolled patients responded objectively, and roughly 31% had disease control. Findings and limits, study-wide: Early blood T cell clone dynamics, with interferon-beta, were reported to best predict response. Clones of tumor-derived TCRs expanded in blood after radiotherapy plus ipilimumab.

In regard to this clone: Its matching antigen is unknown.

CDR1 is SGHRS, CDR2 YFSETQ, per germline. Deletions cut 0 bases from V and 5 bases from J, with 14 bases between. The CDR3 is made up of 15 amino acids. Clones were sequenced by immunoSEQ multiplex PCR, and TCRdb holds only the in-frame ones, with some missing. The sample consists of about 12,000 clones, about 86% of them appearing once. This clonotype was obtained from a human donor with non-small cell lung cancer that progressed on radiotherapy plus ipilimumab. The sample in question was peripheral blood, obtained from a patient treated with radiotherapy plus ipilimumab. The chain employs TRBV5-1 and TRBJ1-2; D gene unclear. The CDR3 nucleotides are TGCGCCAGCAGCTTGGGACCCTCGGTGGGTTATGGCTACACCTTC. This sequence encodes CASSLGPSVGYGYTF.